This is a list of T cell receptor beta chains from one sample in a study of T cells in Graves' hyperthyroidism and ophthalmopathy. From the multiplex PCR reads, TCRdb called clonotypes with MiXCR, one entry per CDR3 protein. The table records around 600,000 distinct CDR3 sequences, about 14% of them present only once. Sequenced: blood. The receptors were gathered from a woman aged 45-65 years with Graves' ophthalmopathy. Both conserved end residues are part of each CDR3. The order of the fields is V gene, D gene, clone size, J gene, CDR3 protein, CDR3 DNA. D genes are given only for firm matches. For some rows the clone size is stated as once, few or many, or as a class when expanded; others skip it.

TRBV28	TRBD2	NA	TRBJ2-2	CASSPWGLANTGELFF	TGTGCCAGCAGTCCGTGGGGACTAGCGAACACCGGGGAGCTGTTTTTT
TRBV7-2	TRBD2	few	TRBJ2-7	CASIPSPGLAGEQYF	TGTGCCAGCATCCCCTCCCCGGGACTAGCGGGGGAGCAGTACTTC
TRBV20-1	NA	NA	TRBJ1-2	CSARGTGDFLYGYTF	TGCAGTGCGAGAGGGACGGGCGACTTTCTTTATGGCTACACCTTC
TRBV6-2/TRBV6-3	NA	NA	TRBJ2-1	CASSYPGLSYNEQFF	TGTGCCAGCAGTTATCCAGGTCTCTCCTACAATGAGCAGTTCTTC
TRBV3-1	TRBD2	NA	TRBJ2-2	CASSRLAGGPAGELFF	TGTGCCAGCAGTCGACTAGCGGGAGGGCCTGCGGGGGAGCTGTTTTTT
TRBV5-1	TRBD2	many	TRBJ2-1	CASTTEAGVHNEQFF	TGCGCCAGCACAACGGAAGCGGGAGTCCACAATGAGCAGTTCTTC
TRBV11-2	NA	NA	TRBJ1-1	CASSPQEGDTEAFF	TGTGCCAGCAGCCCCCAAGAAGGGGACACTGAAGCTTTCTTT
TRBV5-8	TRBD1	NA	TRBJ2-2	CASSLQGRSTGELFF	TGTGCCAGCAGCCTACAGGGGCGAAGCACCGGGGAGCTGTTTTTT
TRBV29-1	NA	few	TRBJ1-1	CSVELAGVGAFF	TGCAGCGTTGAATTGGCGGGGGTTGGAGCTTTCTTT
TRBV12-5	TRBD1	many	TRBJ1-5	CASGTGVSNQPQHF	TGTGCTAGTGGGACAGGGGTTAGCAATCAGCCCCAGCATTTT
TRBV7-2	TRBD1	many	TRBJ2-1	CASSEWDRGRPEQFF	TGTGCCAGCAGCGAATGGGACAGGGGGCGACCCGAGCAGTTCTTC
TRBV9	TRBD2	NA	TRBJ2-2	CASSAGTSSSKELFF	TGTGCCAGCAGCGCCGGGACTAGCAGTTCCAAGGAGCTGTTTTTT
TRBV30	TRBD1	NA	TRBJ2-7	CAWSRGPLYEQYF	TGTGCCTGGAGTAGGGGGCCCCTCTACGAGCAGTACTTC
TRBV11-2	TRBD2	few	TRBJ2-1	CASSLGDRLAGPLYNEQFF	TGTGCCAGCAGCTTAGGGGATCGACTAGCGGGGCCCCTCTACAATGAGCAGTTCTTC
TRBV28	NA	NA	TRBJ2-7	CASSPNNYEQYF	TGTGCCAGCAGTCCCAATAACTACGAGCAGTACTTC
TRBV19	TRBD1	NA	TRBJ2-7	CASRKGQGPYEQYF	TGTGCCAGTAGGAAGGGACAGGGGCCCTACGAGCAGTACTTC
TRBV6-5	NA	NA	TRBJ2-2	CASSYGGRNTGELFF	TGTGCCAGCAGTTACGGGGGGCGGAACACCGGGGAGCTGTTTTTT
TRBV6-1	NA	many	TRBJ1-1	CASRGPGLNTEAFF	TGTGCCAGCAGGGGGCCAGGTCTCAACACTGAAGCTTTCTTT